The subject of this entry is one T cell receptor (beta chain). This CDR3 comprises 17 residues. The germline V and J ends were trimmed by 0 bases and 4 bases, with 18 bases remaining between them. The V gene's germline CDR1 is LGHNA and CDR2 YNFKEQ. Repertoires were generated with immunoSEQ multiplex PCR, while TCRdb's copy carries only in-frame clones and drops some. Here the sample spans tens of thousands of clones, around 84% being singletons. The sample is drawn from a study of Tregs in tolerant kidney transplant recipients. The chain joins TRBV4-2 to TRBJ2-5; D uncertain. The sequence came from a human donor in good health. The specimen sequenced was CD4+ T cells from blood. This CDR3 reads CASSQDNQRNYRETQYF. CDR3 bases: TGTGCCAGCAGCCAAGATAACCAGCGAAATTACAGAGAGACCCAGTACTTC.